The entry below gives a single T cell receptor (beta chain) sequence along with its context. The entry originates in a study of blood T cells in healthy people across ages. A second PCR of about 7 to 12 cycles used a sample-barcoded 5' primer and a J-beta primer mix. One entry per CDR3 protein results from TCRdb running MiXCR on the 5' RACE reads. Of approximately 690,000 distinct CDR3 sequences listed, roughly three fifths are singletons. This CDR3 is 15 amino acids long. The germline CDR1 and CDR2 sequences are SGHTA and FQGNSA. V gave up 4 bases and J gave up 7 bases, with 17 bases separating them.

Specimen: blood. The TCR sequence derives from a man aged 55 to 70 in good health. This sequence joins TRBV7-2 and TRBJ2-1, with a tentative D call TRBD2 (7 bases). CDR3 sequence: CASSSRRGGGNEQFF. CDR3 bases: TGTGCCAGCAGCTCCCGAAGGGGGGGAGGGAATGAGCAGTTCTTC. The full variable domain, completed using reference TRBV7-2 and TRBJ2-1, is GAGVSQSPSNKVTEKGKDVELRCDPISGHTALYWYRQSLGQGLEFLIYFQGNSAPDKSGLPSDRFSAERTGGSVSTLTIQRTQQEDSAVYLCASSSRRGGGNEQFFGPGTRLTVL.